This TCR beta chain was identified during a study of CD8+ T cells in alopecia areata. Notes on the study in general: Relative to normal scalp, lesional scalp, especially alopecia totalis/universalis, showed higher clonality.

This clone was recorded a few times. Its target is not known. V lost 0 bases, J lost 0 bases, and 8 bases stayed unmatched. This CDR3 comprises 19 residues. Looked up from germline, CDR1 is SGHDN and CDR2 is FVKESK. Reverse transcription of extracted RNA yielded cDNA, which provided the sequencing template. Data came from immunoSEQ multiplex PCR; TCRdb stores just in-frame clones and leaves some out. The sample has over 150,000 clones, around three fifths seen once. The gene calls are TRBV14 and TRBJ2-2, with 9 bases fitting TRBD2. The specimen sequenced was CD8+ T cells sorted from blood. The receptor comes from a human donor in good health. CDR3 bases: TGTGCCAGCAGCCAAGATCGGACTCGCGGGGGGGCGAACACCGGGGAGCTGTTTTTT. Amino acid sequence: CASSQDRTRGGANTGELFF.